Below, 13 T cell receptor beta chains from the same sample are listed, as sequenced in a study of cytomegalovirus exposure and HLA in healthy donors. Primers for the PCR totalled 60 Vbeta and 13 Jbeta. The assay was immunoSEQ multiplex PCR, and TCRdb's table has in-frame clones only and misses some. Of about 89,000 clones in the sample, 77% were seen once. Sequenced material: PBMCs. These receptors originate from a man under 40 in good health and CMV-seronegative.

Here the CDR3 DNA reads TGCGCCAGCAGCTTTATGGCGGGAGGGCCCAATGAGCAGTTCTTC. It specifies CASSFMAGGPNEQFF. The chain couples TRBV5-1 to TRBJ2-1, with 9 nucleotides matching TRBD2. The CDR3 is made up of 15 amino acids. Trimming took 2 bases from V and 6 from J; bases not matched to a gene: 6. Germline loops: CDR1 SGHRS, CDR2 YFSETQ.

The chain employs TRBV7-8 and TRBJ1-2; D uncertain. The CDR3 is made up of 13 amino acids. Germline V gene sequence: CDR1 SGHVS, CDR2 FQNEAQ. V was shortened by 5 bases and J by 5 bases, with 12 bases between the two germline ends. CDR3 bases: TGTGCCAGCAGCCCCCGGGGAATATATGGCTACACCTTC. This encodes CASSPRGIYGYTF.

This clone showed up just a few times. This rearrangement joins TRBV7-2 to TRBJ2-1; TRBD2 might be the D (6 bases). From germline, CDR1 is SGHTA and CDR2 FQGNSA. The CDR3 loop spans 16 amino acids. V gave up 5 bases and J gave up 4 bases, with 18 bases separating them. Here the CDR3 reads CASSPHQPSVYNEQFF. The DNA for the CDR3 is TGTGCCAGCAGCCCCCATCAGCCTAGCGTTTACAATGAGCAGTTCTTC.

The chain couples TRBV29-1 to TRBJ2-3, with D tentatively TRBD2 (6 bases). Per the germline V gene, CDR1 is SQVTM and CDR2 is ANQGSEA. V was clipped by 3 bases and J by 4 bases, with 11 bases between them. The CDR3 has 13 residues. The CDR3 DNA is TGCAGCGTTGAGCGGGACTCCTCAGATACGCAGTATTTT. It is translated as CSVERDSSDTQYF.

The rearrangement uses TRBV7-9 and TRBJ1-6, with 9 bases identical to TRBD1. The CDR3 consists of 14 residues. Per the germline V gene, CDR1 is SEHNR and CDR2 is FQNEAQ (reference sequence). The CDR3 DNA reads as TGTTCCATCATAGAGGACAGGGGCTCTTCACCCCTCCACTTT. It yields the protein CSIIEDRGSSPLHF.

This chain links TRBV7-9 with TRBJ2-1; 12 nucleotides line up with TRBD2. Germline lookup yields CDR1 SEHNR and CDR2 FQNEAQ (reference sequence). Losses at the gene ends were 2 bases for V and 2 bases for J; bases not matched to a gene: 10. This CDR3 is built from 19 residues. CDR3 loop: CASSLYTSGRRVTYNEQFF. The CDR3 region has the DNA TGTGCCAGCAGCTTATATACTAGCGGGAGGAGAGTAACCTACAATGAGCAGTTCTTC.

As concerns this clone: At one end the junction does not follow the germline gene, possibly because of a read error. The chain links TRBV28 to TRBJ1-2; D may be TRBD1 (5 bases). This CDR3 is built from 13 residues. Germline CDR1 reads MDHEN; CDR2 reads SYDVKM. CDR3 coding DNA: TGTGCCAGCTCAAATGGGGGGTCTATCGGCTACACTTTC. It yields the protein CASSNGGSIGYTF.

J is TRBJ2-7 and V is TRBV4-1; weak D call: TRBD2 (6 bases). The germline V gene has CDR1 MGHRA and CDR2 YSYEKL. With 0 bases removed from V and 3 bases from J, the gap between germline ends came to 9 bases. CDR3 length: 14 amino acids. This CDR3 reads CASSQEGRNYEQYF. CDR3 sequence (DNA): TGCGCCAGCAGCCAAGAGGGGAGGAACTACGAGCAGTACTTC.

The CDR3 is CASSFNRRLNTEAFF. The CDR3 nucleotides are TGCGCCAGCAGCTTCAACAGGAGACTGAACACTGAAGCTTTCTTT. The chain couples TRBV5-1 to TRBJ1-1; tentative D call: TRBD1 (5 bases). Looked up from germline, CDR1 is SGHRS and CDR2 is YFSETQ. V was pared by 2 bases and J by 0 bases, with 11 bases between. The CDR3 consists of 15 residues.

The gene calls are TRBV2 and TRBJ1-5; no definite D call. Germline V gene sequence: CDR1 SNHLY, CDR2 FYNNEI. CDR3 size: 14 residues. V lost 3 bases and J 0 bases, leaving 6 bases between the germline ends. The CDR3 reads CASSDAHSNQPQHF. CDR3 bases: TGTGCCAGCAGTGATGCACATAGCAATCAGCCCCAGCATTTT.

This clone was observed a single time. This chain links TRBV29-1 with TRBJ2-7; a possible D gene is TRBD2 (5 bases). V was clipped by 4 bases and J by 4 bases, with 11 bases between them. The CDR3 consists of 12 residues. Germline V lookup: CDR1 SQVTM, CDR2 ANQGSEA. DNA of the CDR3: TGCAGCGTTGGTGACCGGAGGTACGAGCAGTACTTC. As protein: CSVGDRRYEQYF.

This chain uses TRBV6-5 with TRBJ1-3, with a weak D call TRBD1 (5 bases). Germline V gene data show CDR1 as MNHEY and CDR2 as SVGAGI. V lost 5 bases and J 8 bases, leaving 13 bases between the germline ends. This CDR3 has 13 residues. The CDR3 sequence: CASSPAGWDTIYF. CDR3 sequence (DNA): TGTGCCAGCAGTCCCGCAGGGTGGGACACCATATATTTT.

The chain couples TRBV6-1 to TRBJ1-5, with D unclear. The V and J ends lost 3 bases and 2 bases respectively, with 8 bases between them. This CDR3 is built from 14 residues. From germline, CDR1 is MNHNS and CDR2 SASEGT. CDR3 nucleotides: TGTGCCAGCAGTGATGTGCAGGGCAATCAGCCCCAGCATTTT. As protein: CASSDVQGNQPQHF.